This TCR beta chain is drawn from a study of control samples from healthy donors and cancer patients. The CDR3 is 12 amino acids. Trimming left V 0 bases short and J 1 base short, with 1 base between. Germline CDR1 and CDR2: SGDLS and YYNGEE. TCRdb keeps only in-frame clones here, not all; method: immunoSEQ multiplex PCR. The sample includes approximately 100,000 clones, 90% of them seen just once. V and J are TRBV9 and TRBJ2-5; D uncertain. The clonotype comes from a woman aged 18-35 years in good health. The sample consisted of blood. The CDR3 DNA sequence: TGTGCCAGCAGCGTAGCCCAAGAGACCCAGTACTTC. This codes for CASSVAQETQYF.